What follows describes a single T cell receptor beta chain. Its antigen is unknown. The CDR3 sequence is 11 residues long. Germline CDR1 is DFQATT and CDR2 is SNEGSKA (reference sequence). Trimming pared 7 bases from V and 1 base from J, leaving 7 bases between. The record originates from a study of cytotoxic CD8 clonotypes in ibrutinib-treated CLL. Overall study context: Researchers reported around 10 relapsed/refractory and about 15 treatment-naive patients, 17 to 18 of them IGHV unmutated. Sequencing produced an average of about 250,000 productive templates and 85,000 to 100,000 productive rearrangements per sample.

General study results and limits: Private clonotypes, not public ones, expanded at ibrutinib response. Clonality increased at ibrutinib response and stayed stable in sustained remission. At progression, however, it fell back toward baseline.

Libraries were prepared by immunoSEQ multiplex PCR; TCRdb keeps only in-frame clonotypes and omits some of them. Here the sample spans around 140,000 clones, around 81% being singletons. The source of this sequence is a human donor with chronic lymphocytic leukemia. Sequenced material: PBMCs, taken after 36 months of ibrutinib treatment. This chain joins TRBV20-1 and TRBJ1-1; D uncertain. CDR3 sequence (DNA): TGCAGTGGGGTGACGAACACTGAAGCTTTCTTT. Amino acids: CSGVTNTEAFF.